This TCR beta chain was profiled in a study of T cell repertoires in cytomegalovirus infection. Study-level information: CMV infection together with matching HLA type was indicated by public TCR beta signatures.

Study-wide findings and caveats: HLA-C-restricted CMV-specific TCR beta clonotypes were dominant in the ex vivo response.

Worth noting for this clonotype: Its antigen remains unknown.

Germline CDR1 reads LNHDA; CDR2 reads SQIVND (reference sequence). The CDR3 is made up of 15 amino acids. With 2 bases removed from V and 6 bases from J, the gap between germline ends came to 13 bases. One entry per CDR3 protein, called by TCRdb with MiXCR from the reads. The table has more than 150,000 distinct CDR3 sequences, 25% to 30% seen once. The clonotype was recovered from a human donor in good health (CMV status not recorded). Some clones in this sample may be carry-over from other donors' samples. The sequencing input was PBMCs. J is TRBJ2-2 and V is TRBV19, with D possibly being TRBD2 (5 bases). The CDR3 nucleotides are TGTGCCAGTAGTATAAGTCGGGGTAATTCCGGGGAGCTGTTTTTT. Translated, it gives CASSISRGNSGELFF.